Below are 24 T cell receptor beta chains sequenced from a single sample in a study of blood T cells in healthy people across ages. A second about 7 to 11 cycle PCR used barcoded and J-beta primers. Using its own MiXCR run on the 5' RACE reads, TCRdb lists one record per CDR3 protein. Here the sample spans about 680,000 distinct CDR3 sequences, around 49% being singletons. Input material: blood. These receptors all come from a woman in her sixties or seventies in good health.

This chain connects TRBV15 to TRBJ2-7; tentatively, D is TRBD1 or TRBD2 (6 bases each). From germline, CDR1 is LNHNV and CDR2 YYDKDF (reference sequence). CDR3 length: 14 amino acids. Trimming took off 1 base at V and 5 bases at J, with 12 bases between the two ends. CDR3 sequence: CATSRVGGSNEQYF. For the CDR3, the DNA is TGTGCCACCAGCAGAGTAGGGGGGTCGAACGAGCAGTACTTC. Filled out from reference TRBV15 and TRBJ2-7, the complete variable domain reads DAMVIQNPRYQVTQFGKPVTLSCSQTLNHNVMYWYQQKSSQAPKLLFHYYDKDFNNEADTPDNFQSRRPNTSFCFLDIRSPGLGDTAMYLCATSRVGGSNEQYFGPGTRLTVT.

The rearrangement uses TRBV7-9 and TRBJ2-1; D might be TRBD2 (7 bases). V lost 1 base and J 4 bases, leaving 17 bases between the germline ends. Germline values: CDR1 SEHNR, CDR2 FQNEAQ (reference sequence). The CDR3 is 17 residues long. The CDR3 here is CASSLEGGAGAYNEQFF. The DNA of the CDR3 is TGTGCCAGCAGCTTAGAGGGGGGGGCAGGAGCATACAATGAGCAGTTCTTC.

The chain is built from TRBV4-3 and TRBJ1-1, with D hard to call. Per the germline V gene, CDR1 is LGHNA and CDR2 is YSLEER. Trimming shortened V by 4 bases and J by 1 base, and 16 bases separated the two germline ends. CDR3 size: 16 residues. This CDR3 reads CASSRTWGSSNTEAFF. The CDR3 nucleotides read TGCGCCAGCAGCCGGACGTGGGGATCATCGAACACTGAAGCTTTCTTT.

The rearrangement joins TRBV28 to TRBJ1-2; maybe TRBD1 (6 bases). V lost 3 bases, J lost 5 bases, and 22 bases lay in between. The CDR3 covers 17 residues. Germline values: CDR1 MDHEN, CDR2 SYDVKM. The CDR3 DNA is TGTGCCAGCAGTTTTCGGGGGCGTTCGTCAGAAATTTATGGCTACACCTTC. This encodes CASSFRGRSSEIYGYTF.

J is TRBJ2-7 and V is TRBV6-5, with D uncertain. CDR3 length: 15 residues. Germline lookup yields CDR1 MNHEY and CDR2 SVGAGI. Trimming shortened V by 8 bases and J by 0 bases, and 17 bases separated the two germline ends. Written as DNA, the CDR3 is TGTGCCAGCCGACCACGCCCCGTCGCCTCCTACGAGCAGTACTTC. Residues: CASRPRPVASYEQYF.

This chain joins TRBV11-2 and TRBJ1-1, with no clear D. Germline V gives CDR1 SGHAT, CDR2 FQNNGV. The length of the CDR3 is 13 residues. V was trimmed by 4 bases and J by 1 base, leaving 7 bases between them. In DNA, the CDR3 is TGTGCCAGCAGCTATTTACAGAACACTGAAGCTTTCTTT. Translation gives CASSYLQNTEAFF.

The J gene is TRBJ1-6, the V gene TRBV5-1; TRBD1 matches at 9 bases. The CDR3 is made up of 19 amino acids. CDR1 SGHRS and CDR2 YFSETQ come from the germline V gene. Trimming at V came to 0 bases and at J to 0 bases, leaving 7 bases not matched to a gene. The CDR3 DNA sequence: TGCGCCAGCAGCTTGGATGAACAGGGGGCGAGCTCCTATAATTCACCCCTCCACTTT. Its protein is CASSLDEQGASSYNSPLHF.

The chain combines TRBV20-1 with TRBJ1-6; no clear D gene. Trimming took 4 bases from V and 3 from J, leaving 7 bases between them. The germline V gene encodes CDR1 DFQATT and CDR2 SNEGSKA (reference sequence). The CDR3 sequence is 13 residues long. The CDR3 region has the DNA TGCAGTGCTACCCTGGGCTATAATTCACCCCTCCACTTT. Amino acid sequence: CSATLGYNSPLHF.

V is TRBV20-1 and J is TRBJ1-1, with 8 bases fitting TRBD1. The germline V gene has CDR1 DFQATT and CDR2 SNEGSKA (reference sequence). Trimming cost V 0 bases and J 4 bases; bases outside gene matches: 7. CDR3 length: 15 amino acids. CDR3 region: CSAREPLTGGTEAFF. CDR3 sequence (DNA): TGCAGTGCTAGAGAGCCCCTCACAGGGGGCACTGAAGCTTTCTTT.

V and J are TRBV7-2 and TRBJ2-5; 8 bases fit TRBD2. The germline V gene has CDR1 SGHTA and CDR2 FQGNSA. The trim removed 3 bases at V and 0 bases at J, leaving 9 bases unmatched. There are 17 residues in the CDR3. The CDR3 DNA follows: TGTGCCAGCAGCTTGGCAACCGGGACTAGGTACCAAGAGACCCAGTACTTC. Its translation: CASSLATGTRYQETQYF.

V and J are TRBV6-5 and TRBJ1-4; 10 bases align to TRBD1. Germline assignment: CDR1 MNHEY and CDR2 SVGAGI. The CDR3 loop spans 15 amino acids. J gave up 7 bases and V 5 bases, and 7 bases lay outside the gene matches. The DNA of the CDR3 is TGTGCCAGCAGTCCCGGGGACAGGGGAGGTGAAAAACTGTTTTTT. It translates to CASSPGDRGGEKLFF.

This clonotype has at least ten counts. J is TRBJ2-5 and V is TRBV11-2; D may be TRBD1 (5 bases). The V and J ends lost 3 bases and 3 bases respectively, with 8 bases between them. This CDR3 region has 13 residues. Germline V gene lookup returns CDR1 SGHAT and CDR2 FQNNGV. For the CDR3, the DNA is TGTGCCAGCAGCTTGGGGCAGAAAGAGACCCAGTACTTC. It encodes CASSLGQKETQYF.

This chain links TRBV12-3 or TRBV12-4 with TRBJ1-2, with a tentative D call TRBD1 (5 bases). The V and J ends lost 3 bases and 6 bases respectively, with 11 bases between them. CDR3 length: 13 amino acids. The CDR3 reads CASSFEGLNGYTF. The CDR3 bases are TGTGCCAGCAGTTTCGAGGGGCTGAATGGCTACACCTTC.

The chain joins TRBV4-2 to TRBJ2-6, with 8 nucleotides matching TRBD2. This CDR3 has 16 residues. J gave up 1 base and V 4 bases, and 3 bases lay outside the gene matches. Germline CDR1 and CDR2: LGHNA and YNFKEQ. The CDR3 nucleotides read TGTGCCAGCAGCCCGGGGGGGCTTTCTGGGGCCAACGTCCTGACTTTC. Encoded protein: CASSPGGLSGANVLTF.

There are a few counts of this clonotype. This chain links TRBV25-1 with TRBJ1-4; possible D gene TRBD1, 5 bases. The CDR3 consists of 15 residues. V was shortened by 6 bases and J by 1 base, with 12 bases between the two germline ends. In germline, CDR1 is MGHDK, CDR2 SYGVNS. The CDR3 DNA is TGTGCCAGCAGCCTTATCGGGGGAACTAATGAAAAACTGTTTTTT. Its protein is CASSLIGGTNEKLFF. Combining the CDR3 with reference TRBV25-1 and TRBJ1-4 gives the whole variable domain EADIYQTPRYLVIGTGKKITLECSQTMGHDKMYWYQQDPGMELHLIHYSYGVNSTEKGDLSSESTVSRIRTEHFPLTLESARPSHTSQYLCASSLIGGTNEKLFFGSGTQLSVL.

The chain carries TRBV7-3 and TRBJ2-5, with D possibly TRBD2 on 6 matching bases. V shed 5 bases and J shed 5 bases, with 18 bases lying between them. The CDR3 sequence is 15 residues long. CDR1 is SGHTA and CDR2 is FQGTGA in the germline V gene. The CDR3 bases are TGTGCCAGCAGCCGAACTGCGGGACGGCTTGAGACCCAGTACTTC. Protein: CASSRTAGRLETQYF.

To note about this clonotype: The junction departs from the called germline gene at one end, perhaps through a read error. The rearrangement joins TRBV2 to TRBJ2-4; D ambiguous. The better agreement between TRBJ2-7 and the DNA end casts doubt on the J call. The CDR3 is made up of 12 amino acids. The germline CDR1 and CDR2 sequences are SNHLY and FYNNEI. CDR3 sequence (DNA): TGTGCCGCCTGTAGGACCTCCGACGAGCAGTACTTC. Residues: CAACRTSDEQYF.

A few counts support this clonotype. V usage is TRBV7-9 and J usage is TRBJ1-5; 7 positions agree with TRBD1. Per germline, CDR1 SEHNR and CDR2 FQNEAQ (reference sequence). Trimming removed 4 bases from V and 4 bases from J; junction bases left unmatched: 4. This CDR3 is built from 14 residues. The CDR3 protein is CASSYGDRNQPQHF. Written as DNA, the CDR3 is TGTGCCAGCAGCTACGGGGACAGAAATCAGCCCCAGCATTTT.

The rearrangement joins TRBV5-1 to TRBJ2-7; unclear D gene. Trimming shortened V by 6 bases and J by 0 bases, and 10 bases separated the two germline ends. Germline CDR1 reads SGHRS; CDR2 reads YFSETQ. The CDR3 runs to 13 residues. This chain's CDR3 is CASTPDGSYEQYF. The CDR3, as DNA: TGCGCCAGCACCCCGGACGGCTCCTACGAGCAGTACTTC.

The chain links TRBV9 to TRBJ2-7; no firm D call. Trimming pared 3 bases from V and 7 bases from J, leaving 11 bases between. Germline V CDR1 and CDR2: SGDLS, YYNGEE. CDR3 length: 12 residues. The CDR3 is CASSATSGEQYF. The CDR3 DNA reads TGTGCCAGCAGCGCGACATCCGGGGAGCAGTACTTC.

This sequence joins TRBV7-2 and TRBJ1-2; a possible D gene is TRBD1 (5 bases). V lost 5 bases, J lost 4 bases, and 14 bases lay in between. Germline loops: CDR1 SGHTA, CDR2 FQGNSA. CDR3 length equals 14 residues. The CDR3 here is CASSPNSGPYGYTF. CDR3 nucleotide sequence: TGTGCCAGCAGCCCAAATTCGGGGCCCTATGGCTACACCTTC.

The chain is built from TRBV6-2 or TRBV6-3 and TRBJ2-7; 8 bases fit TRBD2. Germline CDR1 and CDR2: MNHEY and SVGEGT. Trimming cost V 6 bases and J 2 bases; bases outside gene matches: 12. The CDR3 loop spans 16 amino acids. CDR3: CASSPLGAGGPYEQYF. CDR3 DNA: TGTGCCAGCAGCCCCCTGGGGGCGGGAGGACCCTACGAGCAGTACTTC.

The sample holds one count of this clonotype. This chain uses TRBV19 with TRBJ2-1; 10 nucleotides match TRBD2. Germline V lookup: CDR1 LNHDA, CDR2 SQIVND (reference sequence). CDR3 length equals 17 residues. The ends lost 3 bases at V and 2 bases at J; junction bases unmatched: 7. CDR3 sequence reads: CASSIEGLAPTYNEQFF. DNA for the CDR3: TGTGCCAGTAGTATCGAGGGACTAGCGCCCACCTACAATGAGCAGTTCTTC. Full variable domain (rest looked up from reference TRBV19 and TRBJ2-1): DGGITQSPKYLFRKEGQNVTLSCEQNLNHDAMYWYRQDPGQGLRLIYYSQIVNDFQKGDIAEGYSVSREKKESFPLTVTSAQKNPTAFYLCASSIEGLAPTYNEQFFGPGTRLTVL.

This clonotype has a handful of counts. The J gene is TRBJ2-5, the V gene TRBV5-1, with D tentatively TRBD1 (5 bases). The CDR3 has 15 residues. The germline V and J ends were trimmed by 1 base and 3 bases, with 13 bases remaining between them. The germline CDR1 and CDR2 sequences are SGHRS and YFSETQ. The CDR3 spells CASSLTPTVEETQYF. The CDR3 DNA reads TGCGCCAGCAGCTTGACCCCGACAGTTGAAGAGACCCAGTACTTC.